Each of the 24 T cell receptor beta chains below was sequenced from the same sample in a study of graft-versus-host responses after intestinal transplantation. The protocol was immunoSEQ multiplex PCR, while the TCRdb copy is restricted to in-frame clones and leaves out a portion. This repertoire shows roughly 110,000 clones, approximately 88% found once; its top ten account for about 0.73%. The antigens these receptors bind are not known. The sample in question was unstimulated CD4+ T cells sorted from spleen or lymph node cells, obtained before transplant. These receptors originate from a human donor who was the organ donor for an intestinal transplant.

This clone has a single count. CDR3 region: CASSPLRGAYEQYF. CDR3 DNA sequence: TGTGCCAGCAGCCCATTGCGGGGGGCCTACGAGCAGTACTTC. The genes are TRBV5-4 and TRBJ2-7, with 8 bases that match TRBD2. The CDR3 extends over 14 amino acids. Germline V gene sequence: CDR1 SGHNT, CDR2 YYREEE (reference sequence). V was clipped by 4 bases and J by 2 bases; unmatched bases: 5.

The CDR3 sequence is CASSQGRTGELFF. CDR3 DNA sequence: TGTGCCAGTAGTCAGGGACGGACCGGGGAGCTGTTTTTT. The rearrangement links TRBV19 to TRBJ2-2; tentatively, D is TRBD1 or TRBD2 (5 bases each). CDR1 LNHDA and CDR2 SQIVND come from the germline V gene (reference sequence). The CDR3 is 13 residues long. Trimming pared 5 bases from V and 5 bases from J, leaving 9 bases between.

This sequence joins TRBV5-6 and TRBJ2-3; TRBD1 aligns across 7 bases. V lost 5 bases and J lost 3; bases outside the gene matches: 3. CDR3 length: 13 residues. Germline V gives CDR1 SGHDT, CDR2 YYEEEE. The CDR3 coding sequence is TGTGCCAGCAGTCAGACAGGGACAGATACGCAGTATTTT. Its protein is CASSQTGTDTQYF.

This chain uses TRBV6-1 with TRBJ1-5; D perhaps matches TRBD1 (5 bases). Germline-derived CDR1 and CDR2 are MNHNS and SASEGT. The germline V and J ends were trimmed by 6 bases and 2 bases, with 14 bases remaining between them. The CDR3 is made up of 15 amino acids. CDR3 amino acids: CASSRDPLGNQPQHF. The CDR3 DNA follows: TGTGCCAGCAGCCGGGACCCCTTGGGCAATCAGCCCCAGCATTTT.

The J gene is TRBJ1-4, the V gene TRBV7-9; D might be TRBD1 (6 bases). The germline V gene encodes CDR1 SEHNR and CDR2 FQNEAQ (reference sequence). Between the trimmed V and J ends, which lost 5 bases and 8 bases, there was a span of 27 bases. The CDR3 loop spans 18 amino acids. The CDR3 DNA sequence: TGTGCCAGCAGCCCCGGGGGGCCTCGGGCTCGCCCCAAGGAAAAACTGTTTTTT. Translating it yields CASSPGGPRARPKEKLFF.

The chain uses TRBV19 and TRBJ1-5, with 7 positions matching TRBD1. The CDR3 is made up of 17 amino acids. Germline V gene lookup returns CDR1 LNHDA and CDR2 SQIVND (reference sequence). Trimming at V came to 7 bases and at J to 2 bases, leaving 14 bases not matched to a gene. The CDR3 coding sequence is TGTGCCAGTACCCGGGACAGCATTTATCGGGGCAATCAGCCCCAGCATTTT. It encodes CASTRDSIYRGNQPQHF.

V and J are TRBV19 and TRBJ1-1; 7 positions agree with TRBD1. This CDR3 has 14 amino acids. The V gene's germline CDR1 is LNHDA and CDR2 SQIVND (reference sequence). The J segment lost 1 base and the V segment lost 4 bases, leaving 3 bases of the junction unmatched. The CDR3 loop is CASSKGQTNTEAFF. In nucleotides, the CDR3 is TGTGCCAGTAGTAAGGGACAGACGAACACTGAAGCTTTCTTT.

The V and J genes are TRBV14 and TRBJ1-6; D call uncertain. This CDR3 region has 16 residues. The germline V and J ends were trimmed by 0 bases and 6 bases, with 12 bases remaining between them. From germline, CDR1 is SGHDN and CDR2 FVKESK. The CDR3 region is CASSQDKGQINSPLHF. Here the CDR3 DNA reads TGTGCCAGCAGCCAAGATAAAGGGCAGATTAATTCACCCCTCCACTTT.

As to this clone: The identical CDR3 is also encoded by other nucleotide sequences in the sample. This CDR3 is CASSQGNPTEAFF. The CDR3 DNA follows: TGTGCCAGCTCACAAGGTAACCCCACTGAAGCTTTCTTT. This sequence joins TRBV18 and TRBJ1-1; D call uncertain. The CDR3 runs 13 residues. The germline gives CDR1 KGHSH, CDR2 LQKENI. Between the trimmed V and J ends, which lost 4 bases and 4 bases, there was a span of 10 bases.

The chain combines TRBV7-3 with TRBJ2-1, with TRBD2 identical over 7 bases. CDR3 length equals 17 residues. Germline CDR1 SGHTA, CDR2 FQGTGA. V trimming: 5 bases; J trimming: 4 bases; junction bases outside the gene matches: 14. CDR3 protein: CASSMQPASGFYNEQFF. CDR3 nucleotides: TGTGCCAGCAGCATGCAGCCGGCTAGCGGCTTTTACAATGAGCAGTTCTTC.

The rearrangement joins TRBV7-7 to TRBJ2-5, with D possibly matching TRBD2 (5 bases). V lost 4 bases to trimming and J lost 4 bases, with 16 bases between them. CDR1 and CDR2 (germline): SSHAT, FNYEAQ (reference sequence). The CDR3 sequence is 15 residues long. CDR3 sequence: CASSSAGLGGETQYF. The CDR3 DNA follows: TGTGCCAGCAGCTCCGCGGGTCTTGGTGGAGAGACCCAGTACTTC.

This chain joins TRBV2 and TRBJ1-5; the D gene is possibly TRBD1 (6 bases). The CDR3 contains 13 residues. The ends were cut back, 6 bases at V and 6 bases at J, with 12 bases in the middle. The germline CDR1 and CDR2 sequences are SNHLY and FYNNEI. The CDR3 region has the DNA TGTGCCAGCAGCATCGAGGGGGTTCAGCCCCAGCATTTT. This gives the protein CASSIEGVQPQHF.

This chain links TRBV10-3 with TRBJ2-3; 14 nucleotides align to TRBD2. Trimming took 6 bases from V and 4 from J; bases not matched to a gene: 3. The CDR3 totals 15 residues. The germline CDR1 and CDR2 sequences are ENHRY and SYGVKD. The CDR3 region is CAISRLAGGSDTQYF. Here the CDR3 DNA reads TGTGCCATCAGCCGACTAGCGGGAGGGTCAGATACGCAGTATTTT.

The genes are TRBV7-8 and TRBJ1-2; 11 nucleotides line up with TRBD1. V lost 5 bases, J lost 7 bases, and 18 bases stayed unmatched. The CDR3 contains 18 residues. Per the germline V gene, CDR1 is SGHVS and CDR2 is FQNEAQ. The CDR3 coding sequence is TGTGCCAGCAGCCGATCCTCTCGGACAGGGGGCTTTCTAGGTGGCTACACCTTC. This codes for CASSRSSRTGGFLGGYTF.

The rearrangement joins TRBV25-1 to TRBJ2-7; 10 bases are shared with TRBD1. This CDR3 region has 13 residues. The trim removed 4 bases at V and 3 bases at J, leaving 0 bases unmatched. Germline loops: CDR1 MGHDK, CDR2 SYGVNS. CDR3 DNA sequence: TGTGCCAGCAGTGGGACAGGGGGCTACGAGCAGTACTTC. Translating it yields CASSGTGGYEQYF.

The gene calls are TRBV4-1 and TRBJ2-7; 9 bases map to TRBD1. From germline, CDR1 is MGHRA and CDR2 YSYEKL. V shed 4 bases and J 0 bases; nucleotides not matched to a gene: 10. This CDR3 region has 17 residues. This CDR3 reads CASSLKQGQGISYEQYF. DNA of the CDR3: TGCGCCAGCAGCCTCAAGCAAGGACAGGGGATCTCCTACGAGCAGTACTTC.

The J gene is TRBJ2-2, the V gene TRBV10-1; D is undetermined. Trimming took off 5 bases at V and 5 bases at J, with 9 bases between the two ends. CDR1 WNHNN and CDR2 SYGVQD come from the germline V gene (reference sequence). CDR3 length equals 13 residues. The CDR3 reads CASSQTPTGELFF. CDR3 DNA sequence: TGCGCCAGCAGTCAGACCCCGACCGGGGAGCTGTTTTTT.

This chain uses TRBV19 with TRBJ1-5; 8 positions agree with TRBD1. The ends lost 3 bases at V and 0 bases at J; junction bases unmatched: 10. The germline gives CDR1 LNHDA, CDR2 SQIVND (reference sequence). CDR3 length equals 18 residues. As DNA, the CDR3 is TGTGCCAGTAGTATGGGACAGGCCCGACTGTATAGCAATCAGCCCCAGCATTTT. It encodes CASSMGQARLYSNQPQHF.

J is TRBJ2-5 and V is TRBV7-2; 7 bases match TRBD2. This CDR3 is built from 16 residues. V lost 5 bases to trimming and J lost 1 base; unmatched junction nucleotides: 10. The germline V gene has CDR1 SGHTA and CDR2 FQGNSA. The CDR3 reads CASSGFRAGSQETQYF. The CDR3 nucleotides are TGTGCCAGCAGCGGATTTAGAGCGGGGAGCCAAGAGACCCAGTACTTC.

V usage is TRBV6-6 and J usage is TRBJ2-7; D is undetermined. V gave up 10 bases and J gave up 4 bases, with 17 bases separating them. The CDR3 is 13 amino acids. Germline-derived CDR1 and CDR2 are MNHNY and SVGAGI (reference sequence). The DNA of the CDR3 is TGTGCCACCGGCCTTCCGTCCCATTACGAGCAGTACTTC. Its translation is CATGLPSHYEQYF.

The table lists this clone with a few counts. This chain uses TRBV6-5 with TRBJ2-1, with a possible D match to TRBD1 (5 bases). V lost 0 bases, J lost 6 bases, and 12 bases lay in between. The V gene's germline CDR1 is MNHEY and CDR2 SVGAGI. The CDR3 has 15 amino acids. CDR3 nucleotides: TGTGCCAGCAGTTACTCGAAAACAGGAGTCAATGAGCAGTTCTTC. This translates into CASSYSKTGVNEQFF.

The V and J genes are TRBV9 and TRBJ2-7, with 8 bases matching TRBD1. V shed 7 bases, J shed 3 bases, and the junction held 15 bases outside the gene matches. Germline lookup yields CDR1 SGDLS and CDR2 YYNGEE. The CDR3 sequence is 16 residues long. DNA of the CDR3: TGTGCCAGCTATTACAACCAGGGACAGGCGGGCTACGAGCAGTACTTC. Translating gives CASYYNQGQAGYEQYF.

The sample holds a few counts of this clone. One end of the junction varies from germline; a read error may be responsible. V is TRBV14 and J is TRBJ1-4; maybe TRBD1 (6 bases). The CDR3 runs 13 residues. The germline V gene encodes CDR1 SGHDN and CDR2 FVKESK. CDR3 DNA sequence: TGTGCCAGCAGCTCCCCAGGGTGGGGGCGGAAGGGATTT. It codes for CASSSPGWGRKGF.

The chain employs TRBV19 and TRBJ1-2; 7 positions agree with TRBD1. CDR1 is LNHDA, CDR2 SQIVND, per germline (reference sequence). The CDR3 contains 12 residues. V dropped 5 bases and J dropped 6; count of bases not matched to a gene: 3. CDR3 nucleotides: TGTGCCAGTAGTCCAGGGGGGGATGGCTACACCTTC. Translation gives CASSPGGDGYTF.